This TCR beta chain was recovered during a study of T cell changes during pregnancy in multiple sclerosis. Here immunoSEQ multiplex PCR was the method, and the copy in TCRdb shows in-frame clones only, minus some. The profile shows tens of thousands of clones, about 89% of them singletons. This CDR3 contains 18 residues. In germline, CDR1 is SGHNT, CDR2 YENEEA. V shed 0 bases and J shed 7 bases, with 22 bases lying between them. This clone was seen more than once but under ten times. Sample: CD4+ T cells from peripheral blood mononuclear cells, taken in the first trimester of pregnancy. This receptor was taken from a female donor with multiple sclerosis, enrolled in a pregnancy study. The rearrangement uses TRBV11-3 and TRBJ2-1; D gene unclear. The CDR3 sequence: CASSLDQSGSGVSNEQFF. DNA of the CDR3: TGTGCCAGCAGCTTAGATCAAAGTGGTTCCGGTGTTAGTAATGAGCAGTTCTTC. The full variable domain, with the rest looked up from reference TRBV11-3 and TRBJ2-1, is EAGVVQSPRYKIIEKKQPVAFWCNPISGHNTLYWYLQNLGQGPELLIRYENEEAVDDSQLPKDRFSAERLKGVDSTLKIQPAELGDSAVYLCASSLDQSGSGVSNEQFFGPGTRLTVL.